This T cell receptor (beta chain) was profiled in a study of T cell responses to AZD1222 COVID-19 vaccine. The method was immunoSEQ multiplex PCR; TCRdb's version includes in-frame clones alone and lacks a portion of them. The data contain about 54,000 clones, about 86% of them singletons. The TCR originated in an adult who received the AZD1222 COVID-19 vaccine. The sequences come from peripheral blood, collected 28 days after the second AZD1222 dose.

The CDR3 is CASSLTSGGNYEQYF. CDR3 sequence (DNA): TGTGCCAGCAGCCTAACTAGCGGGGGGAACTACGAGCAGTACTTC. The rearrangement uses TRBV11-3 and TRBJ2-7, with TRBD2 matching over 12 bases. Trimming took 5 bases from V and 3 from J; bases not matched to a gene: 5. Germline V lookup: CDR1 SGHNT, CDR2 YENEEA. The CDR3 runs to 15 residues.